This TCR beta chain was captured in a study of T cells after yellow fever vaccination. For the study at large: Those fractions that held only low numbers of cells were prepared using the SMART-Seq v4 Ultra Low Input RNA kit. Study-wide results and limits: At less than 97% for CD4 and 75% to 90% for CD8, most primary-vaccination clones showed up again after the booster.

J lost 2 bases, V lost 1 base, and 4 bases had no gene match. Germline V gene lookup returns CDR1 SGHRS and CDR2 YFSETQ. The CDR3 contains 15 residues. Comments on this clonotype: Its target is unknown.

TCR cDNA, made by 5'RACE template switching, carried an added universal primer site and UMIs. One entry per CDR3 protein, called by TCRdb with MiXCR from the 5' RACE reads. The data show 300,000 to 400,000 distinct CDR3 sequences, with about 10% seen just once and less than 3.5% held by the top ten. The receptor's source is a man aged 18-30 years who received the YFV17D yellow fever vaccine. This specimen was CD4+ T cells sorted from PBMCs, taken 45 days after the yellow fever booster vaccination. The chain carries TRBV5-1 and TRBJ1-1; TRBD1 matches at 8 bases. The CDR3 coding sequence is TGCGCCAGCAGCTTGTTGTCAGGGGGCAACACTGAAGCTTTCTTT. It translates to CASSLLSGGNTEAFF.